Sequencing of this TCR beta chain was carried out in a study of T cells in Graves' hyperthyroidism and ophthalmopathy. Study background: Before treatment of any kind, peripheral blood was taken at initial diagnosis.

Points from the study as a whole: In validation, the model predicted ophthalmopathy. These predictions came a median about 6.5 months before onset. Blood shared most expanded thyroid clonotypes above 0.001.

This clonotype has ten or more counts. No antigen is known for it. The PBMCs were taken from approximately 9.7 ml of fresh peripheral blood. Researchers took RNA transcripts and amplified the TCR beta CDR3 regions from them. HTBI primers were employed in a first-round RT-PCR of the TCR CDR3. TCRdb re-analysed the multiplex PCR reads in MiXCR, keeping a single row per CDR3 protein. The table lists a few hundred thousand distinct CDR3 sequences, roughly 20% of them singletons. This CDR3 is built from 15 residues. J gave up 5 bases and V 5 bases, and 7 bases lay outside the gene matches. V usage is TRBV12-3 or TRBV12-4 and J usage is TRBJ2-1; 9 bases agree with TRBD2. The source of this sequence is a woman aged 45-65 years with Graves' hyperthyroidism. The source material was blood. The CDR3 DNA reads as TGTGCCAGCAGTGCCCCGGGACTAGCTAACAATGAGCAGTTCTTC. Residues: CASSAPGLANNEQFF.